This entry concerns a single T cell receptor (beta chain). The authors used template switching to add a universal primer site and gave cDNA unique molecular identifiers. TCRdb passed the 5' RACE reads through MiXCR, listing each CDR3 protein once. The sample records some 270,000 distinct CDR3 sequences, approximately 8.3% being singletons. This record comes from a study of identical twins. After removal of 1 base from V and 2 bases from J, the junction contained 5 bases not matched to a gene. The CDR3 extends over 16 amino acids. Per the germline V gene, CDR1 is MDHEN and CDR2 is SYDVKM. The data were also submitted as part of a second study, on yellow fever vaccine responses in identical twins.

The chain has TRBV28 and TRBJ2-7, with 10 bases matching TRBD2. The sequenced sample was CD8+ T cells sorted from blood. This clonotype originated in a woman aged 18-35 years in good health. The CDR3 sequence: CASSLYDLAGAYEQYF. The CDR3 DNA reads as TGTGCCAGCAGTTTATACGATCTAGCGGGGGCCTACGAGCAGTACTTC.